This TCR beta chain was found in a study of T cells in localized non-small cell lung cancer. This clone was found once. Its cognate antigen is unknown. Using immunoSEQ multiplex PCR, the repertoire was profiled, and TCRdb retains in-frame clones only, with some absent. The table shows 30,000 to 35,000 clones, with about nine tenths occurring only once. Study-level results: A single tumor region was sequenced, leaving heterogeneity possible.

The V gene's germline CDR1 is MNHEY and CDR2 SMNVEV (reference sequence). V was clipped by 3 bases and J by 3 bases, with 24 bases between them. This CDR3 comprises 19 residues. This TCR was recovered from a woman aged 35-75 years with stage I lung adenocarcinoma. This chain connects TRBV27 to TRBJ1-5, with D maybe TRBD1 (5 bases). The material was peripheral blood, obtained before any cancer treatment. The CDR3 sequence: CASSFLVPTGGEVNQPQHF. In DNA form, the CDR3 reads TGTGCCAGCAGTTTCTTGGTGCCGACGGGAGGGGAGGTCAATCAGCCCCAGCATTTT.